The entry that follows covers one TCR beta chain sequence. Its matching antigen is unknown. TCRdb re-derived calls from the RT-PCR reads in MiXCR, one entry per CDR3 protein. The sample carries about 620,000 distinct CDR3 sequences, 12% recorded once. The data were taken from a study of response to subunit inactivated influenza vaccine. Findings of the study overall: T cells newly recruited by each seasonal influenza vaccination are few, the authors suggested.

The CDR3 is made up of 14 amino acids. J lost 7 bases, V lost 7 bases, and 10 bases had no gene match. Germline CDR1 and CDR2: MDHEN and SYDVKM. The V call is TRBV28, the J call TRBJ2-1; 7 nucleotides agree with TRBD2. The clonotype comes from a man aged 45-65 years who received an inactivated influenza vaccine. The specimen was PBMCs from blood, collected on the day of vaccination. Here the CDR3 DNA reads TGTGCCAGCAACCCTTGGGAGGGCCAAAATGAGCAGTTCTTC. The encoded protein is CASNPWEGQNEQFF.